The subject of this entry is one T cell receptor beta chain. Time point indicated: newly diagnosed, previously untreated cHL patient sample. Magnetic negative selection of thawed PBMCs yielded the CD8+ T cells. Comparison samples consisted of PBMCs from newly diagnosed, untreated classical Hodgkin lymphoma. The CDR3 contains 16 residues. After removal of 3 bases from V and 3 bases from J, the junction contained 7 bases not matched to a gene. Germline CDR1 LNHNV, CDR2 YYDKDF (reference sequence). Method: immunoSEQ multiplex PCR; TCRdb's copy keeps in-frame clones and lacks some. The repertoire holds just over 14,000 clones, with around 90% as singletons. This record belongs to a study of PD-1 blockade in classical Hodgkin lymphoma.

This TCR came from a human donor with classical Hodgkin lymphoma. The sequencing sample was made of CD8+ T cells from blood. The gene calls are TRBV15 and TRBJ1-3; 8 positions agree with TRBD1. CDR3 loop: CATSRLTGGLGNTIYF. CDR3 DNA: TGTGCCACCAGCAGGTTAACAGGGGGGCTTGGAAACACCATATATTTT.